The 8 T cell receptor beta chains in this list originate from one sample, sequenced in a study of T cells in Graves' hyperthyroidism and ophthalmopathy. TCR beta CDR3 sequences were amplified from RNA transcripts. First-round RT-PCR targeting the TCR CDR3 was performed with the HTBI primer set. MiXCR, applied by TCRdb to the multiplex PCR reads, yields one record per CDR3 protein. In the table there are around 300,000 distinct CDR3 sequences, more than 10% of which are singletons. The specimen sequenced was blood. The receptors derive from a young woman with Graves' hyperthyroidism that later progressed to Graves' ophthalmopathy.

The V gene is TRBV9, the J gene TRBJ2-5; the match to TRBD2 covers 11 bases. The junction had 15 bases not matched to a gene; V was cut back by 0 bases and J by 5 bases. In germline, CDR1 is SGDLS, CDR2 YYNGEE. The CDR3 runs 19 residues. The DNA for the CDR3 is TGTGCCAGCAGCGTAGAGACTAATGGAGCTAGCGGGAGGTTGGAGACCCAGTACTTC. Its translation: CASSVETNGASGRLETQYF. Full variable domain (outside the CDR3, taken from reference TRBV9 and TRBJ2-5): DSGVTQTPKHLITATGQRVTLRCSPRSGDLSVYWYQQSLDQGLQFLIQYYNGEERAKGNILERFSAQQFPDLHSELNLSSLELGDSALYFCASSVETNGASGRLETQYFGPGTRLLVL.

The chain recombines TRBV12-3 or TRBV12-4 with TRBJ2-4; D tentatively fits TRBD1 or TRBD2 (5 bases each). This CDR3 contains 14 residues. Trimming cost V 3 bases and J 0 bases, with 6 bases left between them. CDR3 region: CASSLGTAKNIQYF. Here the CDR3 DNA reads TGTGCCAGCAGTTTGGGGACAGCCAAAAACATTCAGTACTTC.

This clonotype was detected only a few times. This chain links TRBV19 with TRBJ1-1; tentatively, D is TRBD1 (6 bases). V shed 5 bases and J shed 3 bases, with 16 bases lying between them. This CDR3 has 15 amino acids. CDR1 and CDR2 (germline): LNHDA, SQIVND (reference sequence). The CDR3 region has the DNA TGTGCCAGTAGTCTCGGGGGAGGGGGGGACACTGAAGCTTTCTTT. Translating gives CASSLGGGGDTEAFF.

Worth noting for this clonotype: A much larger clone differs from this one at a single base, so this may be a read error. This chain joins TRBV4-1 and TRBJ2-5, with 8 bases lining up with TRBD2. After removal of 4 bases from V and 3 bases from J, the junction contained 13 bases not matched to a gene. The CDR3 is made up of 17 amino acids. Germline values: CDR1 MGHRA, CDR2 YSYEKL. This chain's CDR3 is CASSRLTSEREEETQYF. CDR3 sequence (DNA): TGCGCCAGCAGCCGATTGACTAGCGAGAGGGAAGAAGAGACCCAGTACTTC.

This clonotype showed up many times. The chain employs TRBV7-8 and TRBJ1-1; D might be TRBD1 (6 bases). This CDR3 comprises 13 residues. Germline values: CDR1 SGHVS, CDR2 FQNEAQ. Trimming shortened V by 6 bases and J by 5 bases, and 13 bases separated the two germline ends. CDR3 amino acids: CASRPGHLTEAFF. The CDR3 nucleotides are TGTGCCAGCAGACCGGGACACCTAACTGAAGCTTTCTTT.

J is TRBJ2-1 and V is TRBV11-2; D not resolved. The CDR3 has 14 residues. CDR1 and CDR2 (germline): SGHAT, FQNNGV. Trimming took 1 base from V and 7 from J, leaving 11 bases between them. CDR3 nucleotides: TGTGCCAGCAGCTTAGGGACCAGGCAGAATGAGCAGTTCTTC. Translated, it gives CASSLGTRQNEQFF.

This clonotype was seen more than once but under ten times. The V gene is TRBV10-3, the J gene TRBJ2-2; D is unclear. The CDR3 has 13 residues. The V gene's germline CDR1 is ENHRY and CDR2 SYGVKD. The V gene lost 3 bases and the J gene lost 4 bases, with 6 bases spanning the gap. CDR3 residues: CAISDRTTGELFF. CDR3 sequence (DNA): TGTGCCATCAGTGACAGGACCACCGGGGAGCTGTTTTTT.

This clonotype was detected ten times or more. The rearrangement uses TRBV5-5 and TRBJ1-1; D gene ambiguous. The germline V and J ends were trimmed by 0 bases and 3 bases, with 12 bases remaining between them. CDR1 SGHKS and CDR2 YYEKEE come from the germline V gene (reference sequence). The CDR3 extends over 15 amino acids. CDR3 DNA sequence: TGTGCCAGCAGCTTGGAGGGTGGGCCCTACACTGAAGCTTTCTTT. This translates into CASSLEGGPYTEAFF.